Below, 25 T cell receptor beta chains from the same sample are listed, as sequenced in a study of T cells in Graves' hyperthyroidism and ophthalmopathy. What was amplified from RNA transcripts were TCR beta CDR3 regions. RT-PCR in the first round (using the HTBI primer set) targeted the TCR CDR3. MiXCR, run by TCRdb on the multiplex PCR reads, gives a single entry per CDR3 protein. The top ten hold approximately 60% of the sample, which has roughly 280,000 distinct CDR3 sequences, about 17% seen once. The sequenced material came from blood. The receptors derive from a woman aged 55-69 years with Graves' ophthalmopathy.

The chain links TRBV19 to TRBJ2-3; the D is unclear. The CDR3 is 16 residues long. Germline loops: CDR1 LNHDA, CDR2 SQIVND (reference sequence). Trimming took off 5 bases at V and 0 bases at J, with 15 bases between the two ends. The CDR3 reads CASSAQDGPSTDTQYF. CDR3 DNA: TGTGCCAGTAGTGCCCAGGACGGGCCTAGCACAGATACGCAGTATTTT.

In its sample, this clonotype was seen many times. The chain is built from TRBV6-5 and TRBJ1-2, with TRBD1 identical over 9 bases. Germline V lookup: CDR1 MNHEY, CDR2 SVGAGI. Trimming took 2 bases from V and 7 from J; bases not matched to a gene: 5. The CDR3 is 14 amino acids. CDR3 protein: CASSYERTGVGYTF. The CDR3 nucleotides are TGTGCCAGCAGTTACGAGCGGACAGGGGTTGGCTACACCTTC.

For this clonotype: A much larger clone is a single base away; this may be a read error. The rearrangement joins TRBV11-2 to TRBJ1-3; TRBD1 matches at 8 bases. The CDR3 totals 16 residues. CDR1 and CDR2 (germline): SGHAT, FQNNGV. The CDR3 DNA reads TGTGCCAGCAGCTTAGTTCCCAGGGGGCGCGGAAACACCACATATTTT. Protein sequence: CASSLVPRGRGNTTYF.

A word on this clonotype: One end of the junction fails to match germline, which may point to a read error. This chain connects TRBV5-1 to TRBJ1-2; D gene ambiguous. CDR1 is SGHRS, CDR2 YFSETQ, per germline. The CDR3 spans 14 residues. CDR3 protein: CASSLSLGTDGYIF. CDR3 bases: TGCGCCAGCAGCTTAAGCCTGGGTACGGATGGCTACATCTTC.

This clonotype was picked up many times. The V and J genes are TRBV28 and TRBJ2-5, with D perhaps matching TRBD2 (5 bases). The CDR3 contains 15 residues. Germline CDR1 reads MDHEN; CDR2 reads SYDVKM. The V end was cut by 5 bases, the J end by 4 bases, with 17 bases between. The CDR3 is CASSNIEEVGETQYF. The CDR3 DNA reads as TGTGCCAGCAGTAATATCGAGGAGGTAGGAGAGACCCAGTACTTC.

This clonotype was seen at least ten times. The chain combines TRBV12-3 or TRBV12-4 with TRBJ1-1; maybe TRBD1 (6 bases). V was trimmed by 5 bases and J by 4 bases, leaving 17 bases between them. The CDR3 is 15 amino acids. Written as DNA, the CDR3 is TGTGCCAGCAGTCAAACAGGGATTGGCGGCACTGAAGCTTTCTTT. Its translation: CASSQTGIGGTEAFF.

This clonotype was seen at least ten times. J is TRBJ2-6 and V is TRBV4-3; D call uncertain. The germline V and J ends were trimmed by 0 bases and 0 bases, with 3 bases remaining between them. Germline CDR1 LGHNA, CDR2 YSLEER. The CDR3 covers 15 residues. The CDR3 spells CASSQEFSGANVLTF. CDR3 bases: TGCGCCAGCAGCCAAGAGTTCTCTGGGGCCAACGTCCTGACTTTC.

The sample holds many counts of this clonotype. The chain couples TRBV27 to TRBJ1-6; D gene unclear. This CDR3 is built from 14 residues. CDR1 and CDR2 from the germline V gene are MNHEY and SMNVEV (reference sequence). Trimming removed 2 bases from V and 6 bases from J, with 8 bases in between. CDR3 DNA: TGTGCCAGCAGTTTACTGGGGAGTAATTCACCCCTCCACTTT. Translation: CASSLLGSNSPLHF.

This clonotype was observed a handful of times. The chain uses TRBV12-5 and TRBJ1-5, with D possibly TRBD1 on 5 matching bases. The V and J ends lost 6 bases and 2 bases respectively, with 11 bases between them. In germline, CDR1 is LGHNT, CDR2 FRNRAP. This CDR3 is built from 14 residues. CDR3 region: CASGRGGGNQPQHF. In nucleotides, the CDR3 is TGTGCTAGTGGCCGGGGGGGGGGCAATCAGCCCCAGCATTTT.

The V gene is TRBV12-3 or TRBV12-4, the J gene TRBJ2-5; tentative D call: TRBD1 (5 bases). The V end was cut by 10 bases, the J end by 3 bases, with 15 bases between. The CDR3 runs 13 residues. CDR3 in amino acids: CATKQTTEETQYF. CDR3 sequence (DNA): TGTGCCACTAAACAAACGACAGAAGAGACCCAGTACTTC.

This clonotype was seen ten or more times. J is TRBJ1-5 and V is TRBV10-1; no reliable D call. Looked up from germline, CDR1 is WNHNN and CDR2 is SYGVQD (reference sequence). V lost 0 bases, J lost 3 bases, and 6 bases lay in between. The length of the CDR3 is 14 residues. Here the CDR3 reads CASSESGNNQPQHF. DNA for the CDR3: TGCGCCAGCAGTGAGTCAGGCAACAATCAGCCCCAGCATTTT.

This clonotype was found many times. CDR3 DNA sequence: TGTGCCAGCAACCTCGACAGGGACTCTTCACCCCTCCACTTT. It codes for CASNLDRDSSPLHF. The gene calls are TRBV11-2 and TRBJ1-6; the match to TRBD1 covers 7 bases. Germline-derived CDR1 and CDR2 are SGHAT and FQNNGV. This CDR3 has 14 residues. Trimming took 7 bases from V and 9 from J; bases not matched to a gene: 9.

V usage is TRBV7-2 and J usage is TRBJ1-1, with D possibly matching TRBD1 (6 bases). Germline-derived CDR1 and CDR2 are SGHTA and FQGNSA. Trimming shortened V by 8 bases and J by 9 bases, and 19 bases separated the two germline ends. The CDR3 covers 13 residues. In DNA form, the CDR3 reads TGTGCCAGCCGCAAAGGGGGGGGGGGCCAAGCTTTCTTT. Translated, it gives CASRKGGGGQAFF. The entire variable domain, with the rest obtained from reference TRBV7-2 and TRBJ1-1, is as follows: GAGVSQSPSNKVTEKGKDVELRCDPISGHTALYWYRQSLGQGLEFLIYFQGNSAPDKSGLPSDRFSAERTGGSVSTLTIQRTQQEDSAVYLCASRKGGGGQAFFGQGTRLTVV.

This chain joins TRBV12-3 or TRBV12-4 and TRBJ1-2, with 7 positions matching TRBD1. The length of the CDR3 is 17 residues. V dropped 0 bases and J dropped 4; count of bases not matched to a gene: 11. The CDR3 coding sequence is TGTGCCAGCAGTTTAGCCCTCGGGAGGGGGCGCGGCTATGGCTACACCTTC. This sequence encodes CASSLALGRGRGYGYTF.

The chain uses TRBV6-2 or TRBV6-3 and TRBJ2-2; 11 bases agree with TRBD2. The CDR3 consists of 18 residues. Germline CDR1 reads MNHEY; CDR2 reads SVGEGT. J lost 2 bases, V lost 5 bases, and 10 bases had no gene match. In DNA form, the CDR3 reads TGTGCCAGCAGTGGAGGGACTAGCGGAACTTCTAACACCGGGGAGCTGTTTTTT. Translation: CASSGGTSGTSNTGELFF.

V gene TRBV24-1 combines with J gene TRBJ2-3; D is unresolved. The CDR3 sequence is 12 residues long. V was clipped by 8 bases and J by 2 bases, with 7 bases between them. Germline CDR1 KGHDR, CDR2 SFDVKD. CDR3 DNA sequence: TGTGCCACCAAGGGTAACACAGATACGCAGTATTTT. Translating gives CATKGNTDTQYF.

Worth noting for this clonotype: This could be a read error, since a much larger clone is one nucleotide away. The chain joins TRBV30 to TRBJ1-5, with D unclear. CDR3 length equals 14 residues. In germline, CDR1 is GTSNPN, CDR2 SVGIG (reference sequence). The CDR3 DNA follows: TGTGCCTGGAGTGAGGGTCTTGGCAATAAGCCCCAGCATTTT. It specifies CAWSEGLGNKPQHF.

As for this clonotype: One junction end disagrees with the germline gene, perhaps due to a read error. The chain employs TRBV20-1 and TRBJ1-1, with D hard to call. The germline V gene has CDR1 DFQATT and CDR2 SNEGSKA (reference sequence). This CDR3 is 11 amino acids long. CDR3 nucleotides: TGCAGTGCTAGAGCGAACACTGAAGCTTCCTTT. Protein product: CSARANTEASF.

This clonotype was detected only once. This chain connects TRBV20-1 to TRBJ2-1; the match to TRBD2 covers 16 bases. Trimming took 3 bases from V and 8 from J; bases not matched to a gene: 7. The length of the CDR3 is 16 residues. Germline lookup yields CDR1 DFQATT and CDR2 SNEGSKA (reference sequence). The CDR3 DNA reads TGCAGTGCTAGGGGGACTAGCGGGGGGGTCTGGGATGAGCAGTTCTTC. It translates to CSARGTSGGVWDEQFF.

The chain links TRBV6-1 to TRBJ2-3; either TRBD1 or TRBD2 may supply D (6 bases each). Germline V CDR1 and CDR2: MNHNS, SASEGT. Trimming took off 10 bases at V and 4 bases at J, with 21 bases between the two ends. The CDR3 loop spans 15 amino acids. The CDR3 nucleotides are TGTGCCACCCGGAGAAACGGGGGCTTGCCAGATACGCAGTATTTT. This sequence encodes CATRRNGGLPDTQYF.

This clonotype was picked up many times. V is TRBV6-6 and J is TRBJ2-2, with D possibly matching TRBD2 (5 bases). Germline V gene lookup returns CDR1 MNHNY and CDR2 SVGAGI (reference sequence). CDR3 length: 15 residues. Trimming removed 2 bases from V and 1 base from J, with 8 bases in between. The CDR3 loop is CASSYRGLNTGELFF. The CDR3 coding sequence is TGTGCCAGCAGTTACCGCGGGCTGAACACCGGGGAGCTGTTTTTT.

This clonotype showed up just a few times. The rearrangement uses TRBV12-3 or TRBV12-4 and TRBJ1-5; D not resolved. This CDR3 has 13 residues. V lost 7 bases and J lost 5, with 12 bases in between. DNA for the CDR3: TGTGCCAGCAATCTCGGGGTCTATCAGCCCCAGCATTTT. This sequence encodes CASNLGVYQPQHF.

The chain has TRBV29-1 and TRBJ1-3; D might be TRBD1 (5 bases). CDR1 is SQVTM and CDR2 is ANQGSEA in the germline V gene. V was clipped by 7 bases and J by 0 bases, with 19 bases between them. The CDR3 contains 16 residues. CDR3 sequence: CSATTPGPSSGNTIYF. The CDR3 DNA reads TGCAGCGCGACAACACCGGGACCGAGCTCTGGAAACACCATATATTTT.

The table lists this clonotype with a count of one. The rearrangement joins TRBV27 to TRBJ2-7; possible D gene TRBD2, 6 bases. Germline-derived CDR1 and CDR2 are MNHEY and SMNVEV (reference sequence). This CDR3 is built from 16 residues. V lost 2 bases, J lost 2 bases, and 16 bases lay in between. The chain's CDR3 is CASSLLVSGHPYEQYF. For the CDR3, the DNA is TGTGCCAGCAGTTTACTTGTTAGCGGACACCCCTACGAGCAGTACTTC.

This clonotype has more than one count but fewer than ten. The genes are TRBV20-1 and TRBJ1-1, with 8 positions matching TRBD1. Losses at the gene ends were 3 bases for V and 5 bases for J; bases not matched to a gene: 5. Germline V CDR1 and CDR2: DFQATT, SNEGSKA (reference sequence). The CDR3 has 13 amino acids. The chain's CDR3 is CSARQGAGTEAFF. CDR3 DNA: TGCAGTGCTAGGCAGGGGGCCGGTACTGAAGCTTTCTTT.